There are a few counts of the clone carrying this T cell receptor beta chain. The data belong to a study of memory CD4+ T cells and cytomegalovirus serostatus. Looked up from germline, CDR1 is GTSNPN and CDR2 is SVGIG (reference sequence). CDR3 length equals 14 residues. V was cut by 1 base and J by 4 bases, with 11 bases left in between. Single viable CD3+CD4+CD8-CD45RO+ cells were sorted as the memory CD4+ T cells. Positive selection with CD4 microbeads enriched total CD4+ T cells. The protocol was immunoSEQ multiplex PCR, while the TCRdb copy is restricted to in-frame clones and leaves out a portion. Of 40,000 or so clones in the sample, around three quarters are singletons; the top ten hold 1.1%.

Sequencing input: memory CD4+ T cells from blood. The receptor was derived from an adult in good health and CMV-seronegative. The V and J genes are TRBV30 and TRBJ2-1; maybe TRBD2 (6 bases). The CDR3 loop is CAWSDPGLYNEQFF. In nucleotides, the CDR3 is TGTGCCTGGAGTGACCCGGGACTTTACAATGAGCAGTTCTTC.